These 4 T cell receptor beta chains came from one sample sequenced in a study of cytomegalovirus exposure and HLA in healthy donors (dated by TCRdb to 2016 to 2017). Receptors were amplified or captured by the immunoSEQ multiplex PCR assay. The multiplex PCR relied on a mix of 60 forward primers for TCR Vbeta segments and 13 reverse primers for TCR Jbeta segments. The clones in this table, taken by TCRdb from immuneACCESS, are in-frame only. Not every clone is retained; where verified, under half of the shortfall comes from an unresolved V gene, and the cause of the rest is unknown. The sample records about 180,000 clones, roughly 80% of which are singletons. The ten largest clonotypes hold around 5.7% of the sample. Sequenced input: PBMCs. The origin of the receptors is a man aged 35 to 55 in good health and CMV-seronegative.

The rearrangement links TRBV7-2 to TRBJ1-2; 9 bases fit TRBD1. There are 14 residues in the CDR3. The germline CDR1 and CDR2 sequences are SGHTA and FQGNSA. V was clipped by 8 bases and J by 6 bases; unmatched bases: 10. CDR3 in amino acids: CASGRPGQGNGYTF. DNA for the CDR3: TGTGCCAGCGGTCGACCGGGACAGGGTAATGGCTACACCTTC.

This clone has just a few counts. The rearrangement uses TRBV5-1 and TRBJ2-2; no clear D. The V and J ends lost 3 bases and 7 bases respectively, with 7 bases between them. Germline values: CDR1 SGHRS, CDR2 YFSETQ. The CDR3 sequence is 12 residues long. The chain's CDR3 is CASSYGFGELFF. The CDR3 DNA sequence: TGCGCCAGCAGCTACGGGTTCGGGGAGCTGTTTTTT. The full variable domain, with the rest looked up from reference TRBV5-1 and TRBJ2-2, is KAGVTQTPRYLIKTRGQQVTLSCSPISGHRSVSWYQQTPGQGLQFLFEYFSETQRNKGNFPGRFSGRQFSNSRSEMNVSTLELGDSALYLCASSYGFGELFFGEGSRLTVL.

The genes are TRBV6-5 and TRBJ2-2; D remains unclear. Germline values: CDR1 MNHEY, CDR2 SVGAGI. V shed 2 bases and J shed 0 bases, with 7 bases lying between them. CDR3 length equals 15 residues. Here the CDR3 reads CASSYQSANTGELFF. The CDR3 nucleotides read TGTGCCAGCAGTTACCAGTCCGCGAACACCGGGGAGCTGTTTTTT.

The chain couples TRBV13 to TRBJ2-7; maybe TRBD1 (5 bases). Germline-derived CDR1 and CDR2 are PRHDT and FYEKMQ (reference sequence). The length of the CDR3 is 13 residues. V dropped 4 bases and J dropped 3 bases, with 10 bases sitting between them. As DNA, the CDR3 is TGTGCCAGCAGCTCCAAGACAGTCTACGAGCAGTACTTC. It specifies CASSSKTVYEQYF. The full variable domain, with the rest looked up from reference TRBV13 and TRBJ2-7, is AAGVIQSPRHLIKEKRETATLKCYPIPRHDTVYWYQQGPGQDPQFLISFYEKMQSDKGSIPDRFSAQQFSDYHSELNMSSLELGDSALYFCASSSKTVYEQYFGPGTRLTVT.